Listed below are T cell receptor beta chains from one sample, sequenced in a study of blood T cell repertoires in COVID-19. Profiled with immunoSEQ multiplex PCR; TCRdb holds only in-frame clones, not every one. The sample holds 200,000 to 250,000 clones; around 90% are singletons and the top ten take 12%. Sequencing was carried out using peripheral blood. Receptors originate from a woman under 30 who had recovered from COVID-19. Each CDR3 is given with its conserved first and last residue. A D gene is named only where the DNA matches it firmly. Rows give clone size only sometimes, using once, few, many, or a class for an expanded clone.

j_gene,v_gene,abundance,d_gene,CDR3aa,CDR3nt
TRBJ2-1,TRBV7-3,NA,TRBD1,CASSFSGGSYNEQFF,TGTGCCAGCAGCTTTTCAGGGGGATCCTACAATGAGCAGTTCTTC
TRBJ1-1,TRBV7-2,NA,NA,CASSLGTSRTEAFF,TGTGCCAGCAGCTTAGGGACAAGTAGGACTGAAGCTTTCTTT
TRBJ2-1,TRBV5-1,NA,NA,CASSLVFADNEQFF,TGCGCCAGCAGCTTGGTGTTTGCGGACAATGAGCAGTTCTTC
TRBJ2-3,TRBV5-1,NA,NA,CASSLRGGGTDTQYF,TGCGCCAGCAGCTTGAGGGGGGGAGGAACAGATACGCAGTATTTT
TRBJ1-2,TRBV19,NA,NA,CASSKTRDTPGDGYTF,TGTGCCAGTAGTAAAACCAGGGACACCCCTGGAGATGGCTACACCTTC
TRBJ2-3,TRBV21-1,NA,NA,CASSKRVRTKSTDTQYF,TGTGCCAGCAGCAAAAGGGTAAGGACTAAAAGCACAGATACGCAGTATTTT
TRBJ2-7,TRBV3-1/TRBV3-2,NA,NA,CASSQSSNPYEQYF,TGTGCCAGCAGCCAGAGTAGTAACCCCTACGAGCAGTACTTC
TRBJ2-7,TRBV2,NA,TRBD1,CASAGTAPLGSYEQYF,TGTGCCAGCGCCGGGACAGCTCCTTTGGGCTCCTACGAGCAGTACTTC
TRBJ2-7,TRBV14,NA,NA,CASSQLDYEQYF,TGTGCCAGCAGCCAATTAGACTACGAGCAGTACTTC
TRBJ1-5,TRBV2,few,NA,CASRGLLRNQPQHF,TGTGCCAGCAGAGGACTGTTGAGGAATCAGCCCCAGCATTTT
TRBJ2-3,TRBV19,NA,TRBD1,CASSIEGTGSDTQYF,TGTGCCAGTAGTATAGAGGGGACAGGGTCAGATACGCAGTATTTT
TRBJ2-5,TRBV3-1/TRBV3-2,once,TRBD2,CASSQVAAGGRETQYF,TGTGCCAGCAGCCAAGTTGCGGCGGGAGGAAGAGAGACCCAGTACTTC
TRBJ1-1,TRBV7-3,once,NA,CASSRQPNTEAFF,TGTGCCAGCAGCAGACAACCGAACACTGAAGCTTTCTTT
TRBJ1-6,TRBV2,few,NA,CASSDSTGGNSPLHF,TGTGCCAGCAGTGATTCGACAGGCGGTAATTCACCCCTCCACTTT
TRBJ1-5,TRBV9,NA,NA,CASSGGDSNQPQHF,TGTGCCAGCAGCGGGGGGGATAGCAATCAGCCCCAGCATTTT
TRBJ2-7,TRBV3-1/TRBV3-2,NA,NA,CASSQDIRQVTTYEQYF,TGTGCCAGCAGCCAAGATATTAGGCAGGTTACAACCTACGAGCAGTACTTC
TRBJ2-7,TRBV5-4,NA,TRBD2,CASSRGVAGSYEQYF,TGTGCCAGCAGCCGGGGGGTAGCGGGTTCCTACGAGCAGTACTTC
TRBJ1-5,TRBV4-1,NA,TRBD1,CASTLSGTGGIQPQHF,TGCGCCAGCACCCTTTCAGGGACAGGCGGAATTCAGCCCCAGCATTTT
TRBJ2-1,TRBV12-3/TRBV12-4,NA,NA,CASMRAAYNEQFF,TGTGCCAGCATGAGGGCGGCCTACAATGAGCAGTTCTTC
TRBJ1-5,TRBV7-2,NA,NA,CASSVQGTNQPQHF,TGTGCCAGCAGCGTTCAGGGGACCAATCAGCCCCAGCATTTT
TRBJ1-2,TRBV7-9,NA,NA,CASSLEEDYGYTF,TGTGCCAGCAGCTTAGAGGAGGACTATGGCTACACCTTC
TRBJ2-7,TRBV10-1,NA,TRBD2,CASNSGRVAYEQYF,TGCGCCAGCAATAGCGGGAGGGTTGCCTACGAGCAGTACTTC
TRBJ2-2,TRBV11-2,NA,NA,CASSLVNTGKNTGELFF,TGTGCCAGCAGCTTAGTCAACACCGGGAAGAACACCGGGGAGCTGTTTTTT
TRBJ1-5,TRBV19,NA,NA,CASSVTSKDNQPQHF,TGTGCCAGTAGTGTGACAAGCAAGGATAATCAGCCCCAGCATTTT
TRBJ2-7,TRBV30,NA,TRBD2,CAGTSGRAPYEQYF,TGTGCCGGGACTAGCGGGAGGGCCCCCTACGAGCAGTACTTC
TRBJ2-1,TRBV3-1/TRBV3-2,NA,TRBD2,CASCQREIGGEQFF,TGTGCCAGCTGCCAGCGGGAGATCGGGGGTGAGCAGTTCTTC
TRBJ2-1,TRBV30,NA,NA,CAWSVQQGHEQFF,TGTGCCTGGAGTGTACAACAGGGTCATGAGCAGTTCTTC
TRBJ2-7,TRBV9,NA,NA,CASSVVSGPGEQYF,TGTGCCAGCAGCGTAGTCTCAGGGCCCGGCGAGCAGTACTTC
TRBJ2-1,TRBV11-3,NA,NA,CASSLGGRFDEQFF,TGTGCCAGCAGCTTAGGAGGGAGATTCGATGAGCAGTTCTTC
TRBJ2-7,TRBV5-1,NA,TRBD2,CASSRAGVGEQYF,TGCGCCAGCAGCCGGGCGGGAGTCGGCGAGCAGTACTTC
TRBJ1-1,TRBV6-2/TRBV6-3,NA,NA,CASSYSSRVAMNTEAFF,TGTGCCAGCAGTTACTCTTCCAGGGTGGCGATGAACACTGAAGCTTTCTTT
TRBJ1-1,TRBV6-2/TRBV6-3,NA,TRBD1,CASSYGNPGQEAFF,TGTGCCAGCAGTTACGGTAATCCGGGACAGGAGGCTTTCTTT
TRBJ1-1,TRBV25-1,few,TRBD1,CASSGYRGRRTEAFF,TGTGCCAGCAGTGGGTATAGGGGGCGGCGCACTGAAGCTTTCTTT
TRBJ1-6,TRBV27,NA,TRBD1,CASRGAGGTSPLHF,TGTGCCAGCAGGGGAGCAGGGGGAACCTCACCCCTCCACTTT
TRBJ2-1,TRBV19,NA,TRBD1,CASGYRGPHNEQFF,TGTGCCAGTGGCTACAGGGGACCGCACAATGAGCAGTTCTTC
TRBJ2-1,TRBV6-5,NA,NA,CASSLGGLRNEQFF,TGTGCCAGCAGCTTGGGGGGGCTGCGCAATGAGCAGTTCTTC
TRBJ2-1,TRBV27,NA,NA,CASSSGLLAVLQGPYNEQFF,TGTGCCAGCAGTTCAGGGCTACTAGCCGTACTTCAAGGCCCCTACAATGAGCAGTTCTTC